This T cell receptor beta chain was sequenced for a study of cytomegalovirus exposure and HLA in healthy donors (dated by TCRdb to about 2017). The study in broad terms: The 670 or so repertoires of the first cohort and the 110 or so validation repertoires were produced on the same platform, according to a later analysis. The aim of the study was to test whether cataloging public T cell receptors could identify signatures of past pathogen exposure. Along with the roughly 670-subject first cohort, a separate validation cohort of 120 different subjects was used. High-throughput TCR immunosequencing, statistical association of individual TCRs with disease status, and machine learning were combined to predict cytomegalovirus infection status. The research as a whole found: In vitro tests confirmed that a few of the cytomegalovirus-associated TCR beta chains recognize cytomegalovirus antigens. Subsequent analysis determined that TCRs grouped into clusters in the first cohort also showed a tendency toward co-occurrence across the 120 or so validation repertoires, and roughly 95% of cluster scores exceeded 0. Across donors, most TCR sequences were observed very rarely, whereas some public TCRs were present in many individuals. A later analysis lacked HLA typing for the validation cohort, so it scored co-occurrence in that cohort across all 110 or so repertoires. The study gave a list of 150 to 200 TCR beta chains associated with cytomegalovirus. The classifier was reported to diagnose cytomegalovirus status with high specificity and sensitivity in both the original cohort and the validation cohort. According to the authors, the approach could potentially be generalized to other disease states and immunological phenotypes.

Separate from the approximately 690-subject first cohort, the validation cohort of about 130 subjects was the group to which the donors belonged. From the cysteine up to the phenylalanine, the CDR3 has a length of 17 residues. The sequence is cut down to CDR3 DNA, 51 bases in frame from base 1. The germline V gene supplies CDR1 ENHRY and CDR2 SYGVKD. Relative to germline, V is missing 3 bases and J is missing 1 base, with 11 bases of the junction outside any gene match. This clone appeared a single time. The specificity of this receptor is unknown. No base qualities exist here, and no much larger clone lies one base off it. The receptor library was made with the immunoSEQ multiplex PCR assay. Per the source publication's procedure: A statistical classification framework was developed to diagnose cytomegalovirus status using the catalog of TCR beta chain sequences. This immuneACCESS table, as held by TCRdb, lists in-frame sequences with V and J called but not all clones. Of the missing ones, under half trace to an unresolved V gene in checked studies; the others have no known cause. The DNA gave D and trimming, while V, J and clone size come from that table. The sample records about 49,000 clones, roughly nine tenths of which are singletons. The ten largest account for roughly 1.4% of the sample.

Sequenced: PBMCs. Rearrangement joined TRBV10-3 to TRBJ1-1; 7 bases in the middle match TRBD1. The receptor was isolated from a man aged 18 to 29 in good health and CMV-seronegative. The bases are TGTGCCATCAGTGATCCCTTGAGGGACAGAGCGAACACTGAAGCTTTCTTT. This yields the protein CAISDPLRDRANTEAFF.